A single sample gave rise to the 7 T cell receptor beta chains below, sequenced in a study of T cell responses to AZD1222 COVID-19 vaccine. Using immunoSEQ multiplex PCR, the repertoire was profiled, and TCRdb retains in-frame clones only, with some absent. The profile shows about 150,000 clones, roughly 90% of them singletons. Here the sequenced sample was peripheral blood, taken on day 0 of MenACWY control vaccination. These receptors were taken from an adult in good health.

This chain joins TRBV7-8 and TRBJ1-2; D perhaps matches TRBD1 (6 bases). The germline V gene has CDR1 SGHVS and CDR2 FQNEAQ. This CDR3 contains 14 residues. V dropped 5 bases and J dropped 6 bases, with 16 bases sitting between them. As DNA, the CDR3 is TGTGCCAGCAGCCCACAGGGATTAGTTCATGGCTACACCTTC. Protein product: CASSPQGLVHGYTF. Together with reference TRBV7-8 and TRBJ1-2, the CDR3 gives the full variable domain: GAGVSQSPRYKVAKRGQDVALRCDPISGHVSLFWYQQALGQGPEFLTYFQNEAQLDKSGLPSDRFFAERPEGSVSTLKIQRTQQEDSAVYLCASSPQGLVHGYTFGSGTRLTVV.

This clone was counted a single time. The chain has TRBV5-1 and TRBJ2-3; TRBD1 agrees at 9 bases. Germline V gives CDR1 SGHRS, CDR2 YFSETQ. The J segment lost 6 bases and the V segment lost 4 bases, leaving 6 bases of the junction unmatched. The CDR3 is made up of 14 amino acids. The CDR3 DNA sequence: TGCGCCAGCAGCGATCCCGGGACAGGGGATACGCAGTATTTT. Encoded protein: CASSDPGTGDTQYF. The full variable domain, with the rest looked up from reference TRBV5-1 and TRBJ2-3, is KAGVTQTPRYLIKTRGQQVTLSCSPISGHRSVSWYQQTPGQGLQFLFEYFSETQRNKGNFPGRFSGRQFSNSRSEMNVSTLELGDSALYLCASSDPGTGDTQYFGPGTRLTVL.

The rearrangement uses TRBV29-1 and TRBJ2-1; D is undetermined. There are 11 residues in the CDR3. Germline V gene sequence: CDR1 SQVTM, CDR2 ANQGSEA. V was trimmed by 4 bases and J by 8 bases, leaving 9 bases between them. The CDR3 loop reads CSVASRDEQFF. Here the CDR3 DNA reads TGCAGCGTTGCCTCACGAGATGAGCAGTTCTTC.

This clone occurred once. The CDR3 nucleotides are TGTGCCAGCAGCGTAGAGGTGGGCAGCCTGGGGGGCTACACCTTC. It specifies CASSVEVGSLGGYTF. This chain joins TRBV9 and TRBJ1-2; D unclear. CDR3 size: 15 residues. Germline V lookup: CDR1 SGDLS, CDR2 YYNGEE. Trimming stripped 0 bases from V and 8 bases from J, with 17 bases between.

The chain uses TRBV19 and TRBJ1-5; TRBD1 might be the D (6 bases). The CDR3 has 14 amino acids. The V gene lost 5 bases and the J gene lost 6 bases, with 14 bases spanning the gap. Per germline, CDR1 LNHDA and CDR2 SQIVND (reference sequence). The DNA for the CDR3 is TGTGCCAGTAGTCCCAGAACAGGGCCTCAGCCCCAGCATTTT. Translated: CASSPRTGPQPQHF.

This chain uses TRBV29-1 with TRBJ1-4, with D possibly being TRBD1 (5 bases). Germline V CDR1 and CDR2: SQVTM, ANQGSEA. Trimming cost V 2 bases and J 8 bases, with 12 bases left between them. There are 13 residues in the CDR3. As DNA, the CDR3 is TGCAGCGTTGAACAGGGTCGTTACGAAAAACTGTTTTTT. It is translated as CSVEQGRYEKLFF.

The chain carries TRBV19 and TRBJ1-2; no clear D. Germline V gene lookup returns CDR1 LNHDA and CDR2 SQIVND (reference sequence). The ends were cut back, 7 bases at V and 6 bases at J, with 12 bases in the middle. The CDR3 contains 12 residues. The CDR3: CASKGGMDGYTF. In nucleotides, the CDR3 is TGTGCCAGTAAGGGAGGGATGGATGGCTACACCTTC.